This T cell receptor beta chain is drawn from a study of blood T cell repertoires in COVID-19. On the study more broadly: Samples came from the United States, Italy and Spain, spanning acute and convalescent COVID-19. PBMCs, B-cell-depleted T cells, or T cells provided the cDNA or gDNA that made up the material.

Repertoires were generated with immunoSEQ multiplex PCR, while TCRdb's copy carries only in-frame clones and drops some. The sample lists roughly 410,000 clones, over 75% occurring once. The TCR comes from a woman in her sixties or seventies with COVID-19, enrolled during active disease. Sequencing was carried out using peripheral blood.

CDR3 nucleotides: TGTGCCAGCGAATCAACAGGGGAGGACTATGGCTACACCTTC. It is translated as CASESTGEDYGYTF. The genes are TRBV19 and TRBJ1-2, with 7 nucleotides matching TRBD1. CDR3 length: 14 residues. From germline, CDR1 is LNHDA and CDR2 SQIVND (reference sequence). V shed 9 bases, J shed 3 bases, and the junction held 10 bases outside the gene matches.